This T cell receptor beta chain was found in a study of neurological immune-mediated disorders. This clonotype was observed many times. Each TCR transcript was tagged with a 10-nucleotide random UMI during 5'RACE. The yield of each sequencing run was over 160 million TCR-beta sequences from 15-18 subjects. In TCRdb, the 5' RACE reads were re-called with MiXCR into one record per CDR3 protein. This sample carries around 64,000 distinct CDR3 sequences, about 12% of them seen once, and the ten largest clones take about 11%. The study built unsorted libraries from 2 million PBMCs kept at -80 C. Germline lookup yields CDR1 SGHRS and CDR2 YFSETQ. The CDR3 spans 15 residues. V shed 2 bases and J 7 bases; nucleotides not matched to a gene: 8.

V gene TRBV5-1 combines with J gene TRBJ2-1; 8 positions match TRBD2. The sequence was obtained from a woman aged 55-75 years with HTLV-1-associated myelopathy (HAM/TSP). The sample consisted of PBMCs. The CDR3 loop is CASSFSGSPLNEQFF. DNA for the CDR3: TGCGCCAGCAGCTTCAGCGGGAGCCCCTTAAATGAGCAGTTCTTC.